This entry lists 19 T cell receptor beta chains sequenced from one sample in a study of blood T cells in healthy people across ages. Combining a sample-barcoded 5' primer with a J-beta primer mix, a second PCR ran for roughly 6 to 12 cycles. TCRdb ran MiXCR on the 5' RACE reads and lists one entry per CDR3 protein. The sample shows 700,000 to 900,000 distinct CDR3 sequences, about 53% of them seen only once. Sequences were obtained from blood. These receptors were collected from an older man in good health.

The chain is built from TRBV6-5 and TRBJ1-6; 8 positions match TRBD1. Germline CDR1 MNHEY, CDR2 SVGAGI. The CDR3 totals 13 residues. Trimming cost V 6 bases and J 5 bases; bases outside gene matches: 0. In DNA form, the CDR3 reads TGTGCCAGCAGGGGACAGGATAATTCACCCCTCCACTTT. Translation gives CASRGQDNSPLHF.

The chain carries TRBV20-1 and TRBJ2-3; D is possibly TRBD1 or TRBD2 (5 bases each). V gave up 0 bases and J gave up 14 bases, with 18 bases separating them. The CDR3 is 13 residues long. The V gene's germline CDR1 is DFQATT and CDR2 SNEGSKA (reference sequence). CDR3 sequence: CSARDPGHRYAYF. The CDR3 coding sequence is TGCAGTGCTAGAGATCCGGGGCACAGATACGCGTATTTT.

This chain uses TRBV6-5 with TRBJ2-7; the D gene is possibly TRBD1 (6 bases). The CDR3 contains 14 residues. Trimming pared 5 bases from V and 9 bases from J, leaving 20 bases between. Per the germline V gene, CDR1 is MNHEY and CDR2 is SVGAGI. The CDR3, as DNA: TGTGCCAGCAGTAACAGGGATAGGATAAACGGGCAGTACTTC. This codes for CASSNRDRINGQYF.

The chain couples TRBV27 to TRBJ2-1; D may be TRBD2 (5 bases). The CDR3 totals 16 residues. Germline CDR1 is MNHEY and CDR2 is SMNVEV (reference sequence). The V and J ends lost 2 bases and 13 bases respectively, with 24 bases between them. In DNA form, the CDR3 reads TGTGCCAGCAGTTTAATCGGCAACAACGGGAAGGAGACCCAGTTCTTC. Protein: CASSLIGNNGKETQFF.

V usage is TRBV4-1 and J usage is TRBJ2-4; 7 nucleotides match TRBD1. The closer fit of TRBJ2-5 to the DNA end suggests the J call may be wrong. The CDR3 has 15 residues. CDR1 is MGHRA, CDR2 YSYEKL, per germline. The chain's CDR3 is CASSHAGTVQETQYF. DNA of the CDR3: TGCGCCAGCAGCCACGCCGGGACAGTGCAAGAGACCCAGTACTTC.

As concerns this clonotype: The junction departs from germline at one end; a sequencing error may be responsible. The chain couples TRBV6-6 to TRBJ1-1, with D hard to call. Per germline, CDR1 MNHNY and CDR2 SVGAGI (reference sequence). CDR3 length equals 13 residues. The CDR3 loop is CASRTHLNIEAFF. CDR3 nucleotides: TGTGCCAGCAGGACGCACTTGAACATTGAAGCTTTCTTT.

The rearrangement joins TRBV29-1 to TRBJ2-4; 9 bases agree with TRBD2. This CDR3 comprises 15 residues. V shed 4 bases and J 3 bases; nucleotides not matched to a gene: 7. The V gene's germline CDR1 is SQVTM and CDR2 ANQGSEA. CDR3 nucleotide sequence: TGCAGCGTTGGGCTTAGCGGGAGCGTCAAAAACATTCAGTACTTC. Protein: CSVGLSGSVKNIQYF.

The V and J genes are TRBV24-1 and TRBJ2-2; D is possibly TRBD2 (6 bases). The germline gives CDR1 KGHDR, CDR2 SFDVKD. The CDR3 spans 15 residues. Trimming removed 5 bases from V and 4 bases from J, with 13 bases in between. CDR3 loop: CATSGGGTSTGELFF. The CDR3 DNA follows: TGTGCCACCAGTGGTGGCGGGACGAGCACCGGGGAGCTGTTTTTT.

This clonotype was detected a few times. The V and J genes are TRBV10-3 and TRBJ2-5; D unclear. The CDR3 consists of 12 residues. The germline CDR1 and CDR2 sequences are ENHRY and SYGVKD. V was clipped by 2 bases and J by 4 bases, with 5 bases between them. CDR3 protein: CAISEMGETQYF. Here the CDR3 DNA reads TGTGCCATCAGTGAGATGGGAGAGACCCAGTACTTC.

The gene calls are TRBV27 and TRBJ1-1; D is uncertain. The CDR3 is 13 amino acids. The germline CDR1 and CDR2 sequences are MNHEY and SMNVEV (reference sequence). Deletions cut 4 bases from V and 2 bases from J, with 8 bases between. CDR3 in DNA: TGTGCCAGCAGTTCTCAGGCTAACACTGAAGCTTTCTTT. Amino acids: CASSSQANTEAFF.

The CDR3 coding sequence is TGCGCCAGCAAGGAGGGGCGGCAGTCCTACGAGCAGTACTTC. As protein: CASKEGRQSYEQYF. The rearrangement uses TRBV5-1 and TRBJ2-7, with a possible D match to TRBD2 (6 bases). The CDR3 has 14 residues. Trimming shortened V by 6 bases and J by 1 base, and 14 bases separated the two germline ends. Germline V gives CDR1 SGHRS, CDR2 YFSETQ.

The chain combines TRBV27 with TRBJ2-7; tentatively, D is TRBD2 (6 bases). This CDR3 region has 15 residues. V dropped 2 bases and J dropped 5 bases, with 16 bases sitting between them. Germline V gene sequence: CDR1 MNHEY, CDR2 SMNVEV (reference sequence). The CDR3 region is CASSLVAIGSHEQYF. The CDR3 DNA is TGTGCCAGCAGTTTAGTGGCCATCGGGAGCCACGAGCAGTACTTC.

The chain carries TRBV5-1 and TRBJ1-6; no firm D call. The CDR3 covers 15 residues. Per the germline V gene, CDR1 is SGHRS and CDR2 is YFSETQ. V was clipped by 3 bases and J by 7 bases, with 14 bases between them. CDR3 sequence reads: CASSSGLNTNSPLHF. Written as DNA, the CDR3 is TGCGCCAGCAGCTCCGGACTTAACACGAATTCACCCCTCCACTTT.

In the case of this clonotype: This may arise from a read error, as a much more abundant clone is one base away. This chain uses TRBV10-3 with TRBJ2-7; D ambiguous. The length of the CDR3 is 12 residues. From germline, CDR1 is ENHRY and CDR2 SYGVKD. Trimming pared 2 bases from V and 6 bases from J, leaving 8 bases between. In DNA form, the CDR3 reads TGTGCCATCAGTGAGGCGGTGTGCGAGCAGTACTTC. Amino acids: CAISEAVCEQYF.

The chain couples TRBV3-1 to TRBJ1-2; 8 nucleotides agree with TRBD1. This CDR3 region has 14 residues. The V gene's germline CDR1 is LGHDT and CDR2 YNNKEL (reference sequence). V dropped 0 bases and J dropped 6; count of bases not matched to a gene: 3. In DNA form, the CDR3 reads TGTGCCAGCAGCCAAGAGGACAGGGTGAATGGCTACACCTTC. Its translation is CASSQEDRVNGYTF.

This chain connects TRBV18 to TRBJ2-5; 10 bases map to TRBD1. The CDR3 runs to 15 residues. V shed 6 bases, J shed 5 bases, and the junction held 9 bases outside the gene matches. Germline lookup yields CDR1 KGHSH and CDR2 LQKENI. CDR3 sequence reads: CASSPGTGARETQYF. The DNA of the CDR3 is TGTGCCAGCTCGCCTGGGACAGGGGCCAGGGAGACCCAGTACTTC.

The CDR3, as DNA: TGTGCCAGCAACTTAAGGGTGGGGAATGAGCAGTTCTTC. The encoded protein is CASNLRVGNEQFF. This chain connects TRBV12-3 or TRBV12-4 to TRBJ2-1; D is uncertain. This CDR3 has 13 residues. The germline V and J ends were trimmed by 7 bases and 7 bases, with 14 bases remaining between them.

For the CDR3, the DNA is TGTGCCAGCAGTTTCGGACGCTCCCAAGAGACCCAGTACTTC. Translated, it gives CASSFGRSQETQYF. This chain links TRBV12-3 or TRBV12-4 with TRBJ2-5; D remains unclear. This CDR3 spans 14 amino acids. V was cut by 3 bases and J by 1 base, with 9 bases left in between.

The V and J genes are TRBV14 and TRBJ2-1; D uncertain. Germline CDR1 SGHDN, CDR2 FVKESK. The CDR3 spans 14 residues. V shed 4 bases and J shed 4 bases, with 11 bases lying between them. CDR3 sequence reads: CASSLDPWYNEQFF. CDR3 DNA sequence: TGTGCCAGCAGCCTCGACCCATGGTACAATGAGCAGTTCTTC.